This TCR beta chain was identified during a study of T cells in localized non-small cell lung cancer. This CDR3 comprises 15 residues. The V gene's germline CDR1 is MGHRA and CDR2 YSYEKL. V lost 1 base, J lost 8 bases, and 7 bases stayed unmatched. Remarks on this clone: Its cognate antigen is unknown.

The assay was immunoSEQ multiplex PCR, and TCRdb's table has in-frame clones only and misses some. This table has 25,000 to 35,000 clones, about 80% appearing once. General study findings and limits: Uninvolved adjacent lung had more T cell clonality than any other tissue, topping tumor. Appearing in adjacent lung were a median roughly 57 of the top 100 tumor clones. Higher T cell density in the blood was associated with longer overall survival, whereas higher adjacent-lung clonality associated with shorter survival. Heterogeneity within the tumor remains possible, as just one region underwent sequencing.

This clonotype originated in a man aged 40 to 75 with stage III lung adenocarcinoma. Sequencing used peripheral blood mononuclear cells, obtained before any cancer treatment. The chain couples TRBV4-1 to TRBJ2-1; TRBD2 matches at 8 bases. In DNA, the CDR3 is TGCGCCAGCAGCCAAGTGACGGGAGGGCGGTATGAGCAGTTCTTC. This codes for CASSQVTGGRYEQFF.